These 5 T cell receptor beta chains were sequenced from one sample in a study of blood T cell repertoires in COVID-19. TCRdb keeps only in-frame clones here, not all; method: immunoSEQ multiplex PCR. The table lists roughly 68,000 clones, roughly 83% of them singletons. Sequencing was performed on peripheral blood. The receptors here all came from a woman of 80 years or more with acute or convalescent COVID-19.

The V call is TRBV5-1, the J call TRBJ2-1; D uncertain. Looked up from germline, CDR1 is SGHRS and CDR2 is YFSETQ. The CDR3 spans 14 residues. V dropped 4 bases and J dropped 4 bases, with 12 bases sitting between them. CDR3 bases: TGCGCCAGCAGCCGTGACTCGCCTTACAATGAGCAGTTCTTC. It translates to CASSRDSPYNEQFF.

V gene TRBV4-1 combines with J gene TRBJ2-3, with 8 bases aligning to TRBD2. The V gene's germline CDR1 is MGHRA and CDR2 YSYEKL. There are 16 residues in the CDR3. Losses at the gene ends were 6 bases for V and 4 bases for J; bases not matched to a gene: 12. In nucleotides, the CDR3 is TGCGCCAGCAGGGTAGGGATCGGGGGGGCCCCAGATACGCAGTATTTT. Its translation: CASRVGIGGAPDTQYF.

This rearrangement joins TRBV11-2 to TRBJ2-2; TRBD1 aligns across 9 bases. J was trimmed by 7 bases and V by 6 bases; bases with no gene match: 9. The CDR3 sequence is 15 residues long. The germline V gene encodes CDR1 SGHAT and CDR2 FQNNGV. CDR3 DNA: TGTGCCAGCAGATTAACAGGGGGCGCAGGCGGGGAGCTGTTTTTT. Protein sequence: CASRLTGGAGGELFF.

This rearrangement joins TRBV24-1 to TRBJ2-1; 11 positions match TRBD2. CDR3 length equals 19 residues. The germline CDR1 and CDR2 sequences are KGHDR and SFDVKD. Trimming cost V 4 bases and J 0 bases; bases outside gene matches: 10. CDR3 in amino acids: CATSETGTSGLNSYNEQFF. In nucleotides, the CDR3 is TGTGCCACCAGTGAGACCGGGACTAGCGGATTGAACTCCTACAATGAGCAGTTCTTC.

The J gene is TRBJ2-2, the V gene TRBV19; 10 positions agree with TRBD1. The V gene's germline CDR1 is LNHDA and CDR2 SQIVND (reference sequence). This CDR3 has 16 amino acids. V trimming: 4 bases; J trimming: 1 base; junction bases outside the gene matches: 3. CDR3 bases: TGTGCCAGTAGTACGGGACAGGGGATGAACACCGGGGAGCTGTTTTTT. Amino acid sequence: CASSTGQGMNTGELFF.